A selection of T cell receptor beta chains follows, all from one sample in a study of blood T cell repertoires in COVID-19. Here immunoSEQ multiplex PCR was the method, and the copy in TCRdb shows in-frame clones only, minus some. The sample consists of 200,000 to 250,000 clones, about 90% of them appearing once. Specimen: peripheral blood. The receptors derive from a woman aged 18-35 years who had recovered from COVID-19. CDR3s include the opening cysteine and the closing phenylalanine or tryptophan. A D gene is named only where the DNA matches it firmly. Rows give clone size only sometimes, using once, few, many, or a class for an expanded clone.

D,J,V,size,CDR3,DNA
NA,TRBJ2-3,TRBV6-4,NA,CASSDGQTDTQYF,TGTGCCAGCAGTGACGGGCAGACAGATACGCAGTATTTT
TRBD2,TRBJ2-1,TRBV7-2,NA,CASSPWTSGGNEQFF,TGTGCCAGCAGCCCGTGGACTAGCGGGGGCAATGAGCAGTTCTTC
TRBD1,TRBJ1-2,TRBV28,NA,CASREGGTGPANYGYTF,TGTGCCAGCAGGGAGGGTGGGACAGGGCCAGCTAACTATGGCTACACCTTC
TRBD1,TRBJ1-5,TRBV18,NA,CASSPQSGGQNQPQHF,TGTGCCAGCTCACCACAATCAGGGGGCCAGAATCAGCCCCAGCATTTT
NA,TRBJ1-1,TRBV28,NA,CASSLGQNTEAFF,TGTGCCAGCAGTTTGGGGCAGAACACTGAAGCTTTCTTT
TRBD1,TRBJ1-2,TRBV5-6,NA,CASSLTDRDSYTF,TGTGCCAGCAGCTTGACGGACAGGGATAGCTACACCTTC
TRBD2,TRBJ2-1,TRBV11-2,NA,CASSLGAGGGNEQFF,TGTGCCAGCAGCTTAGGAGCGGGGGGCGGGAATGAGCAGTTCTTC
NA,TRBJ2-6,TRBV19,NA,CASSERTGPYSGANVLTF,TGTGCCAGTAGTGAACGAACAGGCCCCTACTCTGGGGCCAACGTCCTGACTTTC
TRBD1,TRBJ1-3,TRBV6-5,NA,CASTPTGGNTIYF,TGTGCCAGCACCCCGACAGGGGGGAACACCATATATTTT
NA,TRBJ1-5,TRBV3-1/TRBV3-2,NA,CASSQVFGGDQPQHF,TGTGCCAGCAGCCAAGTTTTCGGCGGGGATCAGCCCCAGCATTTT
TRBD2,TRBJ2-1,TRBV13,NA,CASSRYSGSSYNEQFF,TGTGCCAGCAGCCGTTATAGCGGGAGCTCCTACAATGAGCAGTTCTTC
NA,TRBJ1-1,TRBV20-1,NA,CSASGGTTMNTEAFF,TGCAGTGCTAGTGGGGGGACAACGATGAACACTGAAGCTTTCTTT
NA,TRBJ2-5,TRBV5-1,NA,CASSLEWGVQETQYF,TGCGCCAGCAGCTTGGAGTGGGGAGTACAAGAGACCCAGTACTTC
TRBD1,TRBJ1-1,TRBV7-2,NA,CASSLRTGTAFF,TGTGCCAGCAGCCTTCGGACAGGGACGGCTTTCTTT
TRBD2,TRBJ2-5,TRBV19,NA,CASSTSGRALETQYF,TGTGCCAGTAGTACTAGCGGGAGGGCCCTGGAGACCCAGTACTTC
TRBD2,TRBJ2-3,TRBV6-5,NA,CASSYSFSGTGDTQYF,TGTGCCAGCAGTTACTCCTTTAGCGGGACCGGAGATACGCAGTATTTT
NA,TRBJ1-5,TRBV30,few,CAWSGGSRQPQHF,TGTGCCTGGAGTGGCGGCTCACGCCAGCCCCAGCATTTT